This T cell receptor (beta chain) was captured by sequencing in a study of shared clonotypes between healthy human individuals. CDR3 length: 15 residues. In germline, CDR1 is LNHNV, CDR2 YYDKDF (reference sequence). With 5 bases removed from V and 2 bases from J, the gap between germline ends came to 13 bases. The authors ran the assay at deep level. Repertoires were generated with immunoSEQ multiplex PCR, while TCRdb's copy carries only in-frame clones and drops some. The repertoire holds roughly 2.2 million clones, about 90% seen once, with about 0.41% in the top ten. The rearrangement links TRBV15 to TRBJ2-1; D is possibly TRBD2 (6 bases). The sample was naive CD4+ T cells from PBMCs. Indicated subset: CD45RA+ positively selected. The sequence was collected from a young man in good health. Some clones in this sample may be carry-over from other donors' samples. CDR3 protein: CATSPRSGAYNEQFF. The CDR3 DNA sequence: TGTGCCACCAGCCCACGCTCGGGGGCCTACAATGAGCAGTTCTTC.